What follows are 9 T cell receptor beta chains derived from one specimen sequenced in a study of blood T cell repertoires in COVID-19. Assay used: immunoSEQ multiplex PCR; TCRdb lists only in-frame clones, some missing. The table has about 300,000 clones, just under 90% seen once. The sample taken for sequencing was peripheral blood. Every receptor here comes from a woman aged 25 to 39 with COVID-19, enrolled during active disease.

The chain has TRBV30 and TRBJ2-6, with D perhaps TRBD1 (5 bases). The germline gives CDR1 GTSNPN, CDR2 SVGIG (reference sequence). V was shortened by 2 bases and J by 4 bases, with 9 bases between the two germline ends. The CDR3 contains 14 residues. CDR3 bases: TGTGCCTGGAGTCTAGGGGCCGGGGCCAACGTCCTGACTTTC. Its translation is CAWSLGAGANVLTF.

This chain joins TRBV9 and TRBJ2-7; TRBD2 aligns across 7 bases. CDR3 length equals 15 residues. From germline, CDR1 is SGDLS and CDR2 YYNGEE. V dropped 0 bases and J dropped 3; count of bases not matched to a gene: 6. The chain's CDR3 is CASSVGASGDYEQYF. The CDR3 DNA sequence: TGTGCCAGCAGCGTAGGGGCTAGCGGTGACTACGAGCAGTACTTC.

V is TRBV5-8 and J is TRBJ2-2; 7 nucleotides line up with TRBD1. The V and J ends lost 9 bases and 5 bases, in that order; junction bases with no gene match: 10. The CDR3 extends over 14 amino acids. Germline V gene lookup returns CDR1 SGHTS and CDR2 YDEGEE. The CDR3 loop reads CATPPGQMTGELFF. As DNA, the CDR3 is TGTGCCACCCCGCCGGGACAGATGACCGGGGAGCTGTTTTTT.

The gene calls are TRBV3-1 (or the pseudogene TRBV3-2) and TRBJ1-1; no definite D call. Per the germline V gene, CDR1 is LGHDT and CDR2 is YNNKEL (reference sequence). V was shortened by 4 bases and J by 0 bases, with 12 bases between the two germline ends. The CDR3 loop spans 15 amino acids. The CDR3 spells CASSPLGRVNTEAFF. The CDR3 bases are TGTGCCAGCAGCCCCCTGGGCAGAGTGAACACTGAAGCTTTCTTT.

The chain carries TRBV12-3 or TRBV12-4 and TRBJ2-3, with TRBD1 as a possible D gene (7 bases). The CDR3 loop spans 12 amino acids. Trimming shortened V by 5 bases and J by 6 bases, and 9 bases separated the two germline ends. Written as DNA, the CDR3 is TGTGCCAGCAGTCCAGGGGGGGATACGCAGTATTTT. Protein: CASSPGGDTQYF.

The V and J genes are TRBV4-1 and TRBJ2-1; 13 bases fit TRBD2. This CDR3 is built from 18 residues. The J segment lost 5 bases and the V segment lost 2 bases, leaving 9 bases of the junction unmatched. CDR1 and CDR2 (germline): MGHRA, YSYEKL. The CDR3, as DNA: TGCGCCAGCAGCCAAAGGACTAGCGGGGGTGCTATAAACAATGAGCAGTTCTTC. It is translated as CASSQRTSGGAINNEQFF.

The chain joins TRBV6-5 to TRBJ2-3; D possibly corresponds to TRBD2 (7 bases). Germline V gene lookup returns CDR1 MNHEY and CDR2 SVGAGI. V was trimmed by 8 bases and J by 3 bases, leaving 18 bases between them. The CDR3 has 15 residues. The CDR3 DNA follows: TGTGCCAGCGGCGGGGGCGGGTTTAGGACAGATACGCAGTATTTT. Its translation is CASGGGGFRTDTQYF.

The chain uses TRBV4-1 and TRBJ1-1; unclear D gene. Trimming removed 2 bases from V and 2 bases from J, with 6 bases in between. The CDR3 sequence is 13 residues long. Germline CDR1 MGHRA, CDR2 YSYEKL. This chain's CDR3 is CASSQSGNTEAFF. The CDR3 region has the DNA TGCGCCAGCAGCCAAAGCGGAAACACTGAAGCTTTCTTT.

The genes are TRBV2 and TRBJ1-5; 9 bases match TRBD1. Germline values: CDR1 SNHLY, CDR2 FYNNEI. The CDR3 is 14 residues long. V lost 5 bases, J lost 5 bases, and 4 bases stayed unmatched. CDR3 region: CASSPDRGDQPQHF. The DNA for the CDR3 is TGTGCCAGCAGTCCGGACAGGGGAGATCAGCCCCAGCATTTT. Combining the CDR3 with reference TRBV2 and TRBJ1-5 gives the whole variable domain EPEVTQTPSHQVTQMGQEVILRCVPISNHLYFYWYRQILGQKVEFLVSFYNNEISEKSEIFDDQFSVERPDGSNFTLKIRSTKLEDSAMYFCASSPDRGDQPQHFGDGTRLSIL.